This T cell receptor (beta chain) was sequenced for a study of T cell changes during pregnancy in multiple sclerosis. The table came from immunoSEQ multiplex PCR; TCRdb's copy has only in-frame clones and leaves some out. The sample has roughly 100,000 clones; about 90% are singletons. There are 16 residues in the CDR3. The V segment lost 4 bases and the J segment 4 bases; nucleotides outside the gene matches: 11. Germline V gene lookup returns CDR1 SNHLY and CDR2 FYNNEI. The material sequenced was peripheral blood, taken after pregnancy. This sequence was found in a female donor with multiple sclerosis, enrolled in a pregnancy study. V usage is TRBV2 and J usage is TRBJ2-5; 8 nucleotides line up with TRBD1. CDR3 sequence reads: CASSGGQGGILETQYF. The CDR3 region has the DNA TGTGCCAGCAGTGGAGGACAGGGTGGGATATTAGAGACCCAGTACTTC. Drawing the rest from reference TRBV2 and TRBJ2-5, the complete variable domain is EPEVTQTPSHQVTQMGQEVILRCVPISNHLYFYWYRQILGQKVEFLVSFYNNEISEKSEIFDDQFSVERPDGSNFTLKIRSTKLEDSAMYFCASSGGQGGILETQYFGPGTRLLVL.